Presented here are 19 T cell receptor beta chains from one specimen sequenced in a study of human T cells and chemical hapten exposure. TCRdb independently ran MiXCR on the RACE reads; one entry per CDR3 protein. Of 270,000 or so distinct CDR3 sequences listed, about 7.7% are singletons. Time point indicated: pre-sensitization, week 0. As for treatment: therapeutic diphenylcyclopropenone sensitization with weekly scalp DPC. The specimen comprised whole blood, sampled in connection with sensitization to the hapten diphenylcyclopropenone (DPC). These receptors were collected from a man between 18 and 29 years old with alopecia areata. Some clones in this sample may be carry-over from other donors' samples.

This chain uses TRBV7-8 with TRBJ2-1; 9 positions agree with TRBD2. The germline V gene has CDR1 SGHVS and CDR2 FQNEAQ. The length of the CDR3 is 16 residues. Trimming took 2 bases from V and 4 from J; bases not matched to a gene: 6. CDR3 sequence: CASSLRPGLAYNEQFF. CDR3 nucleotide sequence: TGTGCCAGCAGCTTACGTCCGGGACTAGCTTACAATGAGCAGTTCTTC.

This rearrangement joins TRBV9 to TRBJ2-5; D call uncertain. Germline values: CDR1 SGDLS, CDR2 YYNGEE. The CDR3 spans 13 residues. Trimming took 6 bases from V and 6 from J, leaving 15 bases between them. DNA for the CDR3: TGTGCCAGCATAGACCCTGGGTCGAAGACCCAGTACTTC. This codes for CASIDPGSKTQYF.

J is TRBJ2-7 and V is TRBV10-3; TRBD1 matches 7 bases. Trimming cost V 4 bases and J 4 bases; bases outside gene matches: 1. Germline CDR1 ENHRY, CDR2 SYGVKD. This CDR3 is 12 amino acids long. In nucleotides, the CDR3 is TGTGCCATCAGTGGGGACAGATACGAGCAGTACTTC. Protein: CAISGDRYEQYF.

The chain carries TRBV18 and TRBJ2-7; D gene ambiguous. Trimming took 2 bases from V and 0 from J, leaving 8 bases between them. The germline gives CDR1 KGHSH, CDR2 LQKENI. CDR3 length: 14 amino acids. The CDR3 coding sequence is TGTGCCAGCTCACCAGCTAGGGACTCCTACGAGCAGTACTTC. Translation: CASSPARDSYEQYF.

This clonotype was counted a few times. The chain couples TRBV18 to TRBJ1-3; no clear D gene. Trimming stripped 11 bases from V and 0 bases from J, with 14 bases between. Germline CDR1 and CDR2: KGHSH and LQKENI. This CDR3 is built from 14 residues. CDR3 DNA sequence: TGTGCCTCTTGGGAGGACCTCTCTGGAAACACCATATATTTT. It codes for CASWEDLSGNTIYF. Based on the CDR3 plus reference TRBV18 and TRBJ1-3, the full variable domain is NAGVMQNPRHLVRRRGQEARLRCSPMKGHSHVYWYRQLPEEGLKFMVYLQKENIIDESGMPKERFSAEFPKEGPSILRIQQVVRGDSAAYFCASWEDLSGNTIYFGEGSWLTVV.

This clonotype occurred a few times. This chain joins TRBV12-3 or TRBV12-4 and TRBJ2-1; D is ambiguous. V dropped 2 bases and J dropped 9 bases, with 8 bases sitting between them. The CDR3 totals 12 residues. CDR3 region: CASSLLTVEQFF. CDR3 bases: TGTGCCAGCAGTTTATTGACGGTTGAGCAGTTCTTC.

This clonotype was observed a handful of times. The chain joins TRBV4-3 to TRBJ1-1; tentative D call: TRBD1 (5 bases). Germline V gene sequence: CDR1 LGHNA, CDR2 YSLEER. The CDR3 contains 13 residues. Trimming stripped 0 bases from V and 6 bases from J, with 8 bases between. The CDR3 spells CASSQELGAEAFF. The CDR3 DNA sequence: TGCGCCAGCAGCCAAGAATTGGGGGCTGAAGCTTTCTTT.

The gene calls are TRBV4-1 and TRBJ1-1, with D tentatively TRBD1 (5 bases). CDR3 length: 14 amino acids. From germline, CDR1 is MGHRA and CDR2 YSYEKL. The germline V and J ends were trimmed by 1 base and 1 base, with 7 bases remaining between them. This CDR3 is CASSQVQGNTEAFF. CDR3 bases: TGCGCCAGCAGCCAAGTTCAGGGGAACACTGAAGCTTTCTTT.

The sample holds a few counts of this clonotype. The J gene is TRBJ1-2, the V gene TRBV5-6; D possibly corresponds to TRBD1 (5 bases). CDR1 is SGHDT, CDR2 YYEEEE, per germline. This CDR3 spans 13 amino acids. Trimming stripped 4 bases from V and 4 bases from J, with 11 bases between. The CDR3 region is CASSPIGAYGYTF. The CDR3 DNA follows: TGTGCCAGCAGCCCTATCGGGGCCTATGGCTACACCTTC. Looking up the rest from reference TRBV5-6 and TRBJ1-2 gives the full variable domain: DAGVTQSPTHLIKTRGQQVTLRCSPKSGHDTVSWYQQALGQGPQFIFQYYEEEERQRGNFPDRFSGHQFPNYSSELNVNALLLGDSALYLCASSPIGAYGYTFGSGTRLTVV.

This clonotype appeared a few times. The chain links TRBV12-3 or TRBV12-4 to TRBJ2-2, with 8 bases fitting TRBD1. Unmatched junction bases numbered 7, after V lost 5 bases and J lost 2 bases. The CDR3 is made up of 16 amino acids. The CDR3 DNA is TGTGCCAGCAGTCCCGGGGACAGGATCAACACCGGGGAGCTGTTTTTT. Its translation: CASSPGDRINTGELFF.

This clonotype showed up just a few times. A read error may produce the germline difference seen at one junction end. The chain carries TRBV4-2 and TRBJ2-3, with TRBD2 matching over 12 bases. CDR3 size: 15 residues. Per the germline V gene, CDR1 is LGHNA and CDR2 is YNFKEQ. In DNA, the CDR3 is TGTGCCAGCAGGCAAGGACTAGCGGGGACAGATACGCAGTATTTT. Its protein is CASRQGLAGTDTQYF.

A few counts support this clonotype. The V call is TRBV5-1, the J call TRBJ2-3, with a weak D call TRBD2 (6 bases). Trimming removed 4 bases at V and 5 bases at J, with 8 bases between. This CDR3 is built from 12 residues. CDR1 is SGHRS and CDR2 is YFSETQ in the germline V gene. This CDR3 is CASSTEGDTQYF. Here the CDR3 DNA reads TGCGCCAGCAGCACGGAGGGAGATACGCAGTATTTT.

The DNA for the CDR3 is TGTGCCAGCAGCTATCGCCAGGGTGCCGGGGCCAACGTCCTGACTTTC. Translated: CASSYRQGAGANVLTF. J is TRBJ2-6 and V is TRBV7-6; possibly TRBD1 for D (5 bases). Germline assignment: CDR1 SGHVS and CDR2 FNYEAQ. V gave up 4 bases and J gave up 4 bases, with 14 bases separating them. This CDR3 comprises 16 residues.

This clonotype was seen ten or more times. The CDR3 region has the DNA TGTGCCAGCAGCGACAGGAGGAGGATCCACGAGCAGTACTTC. The encoded protein is CASSDRRRIHEQYF. The genes are TRBV27 and TRBJ2-7, with a weak D call TRBD1 (6 bases). Trimming took off 6 bases at V and 5 bases at J, with 17 bases between the two ends. CDR3 length: 14 amino acids. Per germline, CDR1 MNHEY and CDR2 SMNVEV (reference sequence).

The chain carries TRBV7-2 and TRBJ2-3; no firm D call. V lost 5 bases to trimming and J lost 6 bases, with 12 bases between them. This CDR3 has 13 residues. Germline V gene data show CDR1 as SGHTA and CDR2 as FQGNSA. For the CDR3, the DNA is TGTGCCAGCAGCCCCCGCTATTCCGATACGCAGTATTTT. This translates into CASSPRYSDTQYF.

The sample holds a few counts of this clonotype. This chain joins TRBV20-1 and TRBJ2-5; TRBD2 matches at 8 bases. Germline lookup yields CDR1 DFQATT and CDR2 SNEGSKA (reference sequence). The CDR3 contains 15 residues. The ends lost 1 base at V and 2 bases at J; junction bases unmatched: 6. The DNA of the CDR3 is TGCAGTGCTAGAGGCAGCGGGGGAGCGCAAGAGACCCAGTACTTC. Protein: CSARGSGGAQETQYF.

V is TRBV6-4 and J is TRBJ1-1; D gene uncertain. The CDR3 loop spans 14 amino acids. V was cut by 6 bases and J by 3 bases, with 14 bases left in between. CDR1 MRHNA and CDR2 SNTAGT come from the germline V gene. As DNA, the CDR3 is TGTGCCAGCAGACGGGAAGGTGCGGACACTGAAGCTTTCTTT. This codes for CASRREGADTEAFF.

V and J are TRBV21-1 and TRBJ2-5; TRBD1 is the table's D call and was not checked against the DNA. TRBV21-1 is given as a pseudogene. The CDR3 has 14 amino acids. The CDR3 nucleotides read TGTGCCAGCAGCACGGACGGACAACAAGAGACCCAGTACTTC. This encodes CASSTDGQQETQYF.

The chain couples TRBV12-3 or TRBV12-4 to TRBJ2-3, with D hard to call. Trimming pared 2 bases from V and 2 bases from J, leaving 14 bases between. The length of the CDR3 is 16 residues. The CDR3, as DNA: TGTGCCAGCAGTTTATGGGTCTGGTCCAACACAGATACGCAGTATTTT. Translated: CASSLWVWSNTDTQYF.